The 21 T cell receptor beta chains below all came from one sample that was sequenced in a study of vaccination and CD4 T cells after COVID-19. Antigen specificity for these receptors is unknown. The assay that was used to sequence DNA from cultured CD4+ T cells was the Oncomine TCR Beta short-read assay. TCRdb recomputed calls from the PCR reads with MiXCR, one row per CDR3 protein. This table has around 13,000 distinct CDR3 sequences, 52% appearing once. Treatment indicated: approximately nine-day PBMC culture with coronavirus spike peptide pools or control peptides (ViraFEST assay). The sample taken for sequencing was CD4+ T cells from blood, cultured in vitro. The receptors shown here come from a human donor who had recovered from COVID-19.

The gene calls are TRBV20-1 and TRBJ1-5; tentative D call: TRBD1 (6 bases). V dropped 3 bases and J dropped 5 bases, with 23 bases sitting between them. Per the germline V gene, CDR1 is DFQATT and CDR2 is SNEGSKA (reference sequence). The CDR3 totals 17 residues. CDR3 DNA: TGCAGTGCTAGTGGGGGGGGTCGGGGGCAAGTTTATCAGCCCCAGCATTTT. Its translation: CSASGGGRGQVYQPQHF.

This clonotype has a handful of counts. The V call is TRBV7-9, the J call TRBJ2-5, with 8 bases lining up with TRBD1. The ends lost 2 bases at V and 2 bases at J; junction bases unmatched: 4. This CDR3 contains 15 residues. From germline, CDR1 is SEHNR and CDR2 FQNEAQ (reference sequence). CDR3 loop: CASSLRTGGQETQYF. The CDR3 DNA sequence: TGTGCCAGCAGCTTAAGAACAGGGGGACAAGAGACCCAGTACTTC. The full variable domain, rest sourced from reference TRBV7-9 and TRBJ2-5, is DTGVSQNPRHKITKRGQNVTFRCDPISEHNRLYWYRQTLGQGPEFLTYFQNEAQLEKSRLLSDRFSAERPKGSFSTLEIQRTEQGDSAMYLCASSLRTGGQETQYFGPGTRLLVL.

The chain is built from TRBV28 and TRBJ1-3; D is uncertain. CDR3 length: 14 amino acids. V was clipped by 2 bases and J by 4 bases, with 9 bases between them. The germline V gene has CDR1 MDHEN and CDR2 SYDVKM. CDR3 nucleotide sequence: TGTGCCAGCAGTTTAACACAACTGGGAAACACCATATATTTT. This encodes CASSLTQLGNTIYF.

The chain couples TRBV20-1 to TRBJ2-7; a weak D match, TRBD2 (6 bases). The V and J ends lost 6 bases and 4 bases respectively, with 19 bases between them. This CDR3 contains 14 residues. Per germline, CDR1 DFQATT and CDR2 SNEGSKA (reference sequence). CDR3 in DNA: TGCAGTGCCCACCGCCGGGGGAGAAATTACGAGCAGTACTTC. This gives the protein CSAHRRGRNYEQYF.

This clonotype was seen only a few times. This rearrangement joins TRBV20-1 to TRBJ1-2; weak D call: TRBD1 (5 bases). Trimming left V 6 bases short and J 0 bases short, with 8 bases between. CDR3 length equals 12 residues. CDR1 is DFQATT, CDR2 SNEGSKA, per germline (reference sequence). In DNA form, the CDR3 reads TGCAGTGCCGGGGGAGCTAACTATGGCTACACCTTC. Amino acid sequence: CSAGGANYGYTF.

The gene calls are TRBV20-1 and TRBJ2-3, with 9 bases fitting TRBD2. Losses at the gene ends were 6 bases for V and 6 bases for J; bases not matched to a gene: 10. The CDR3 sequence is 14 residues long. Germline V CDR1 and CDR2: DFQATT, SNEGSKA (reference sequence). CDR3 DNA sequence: TGCAGTGCAAATAGCGGGAGTGGGGGGGATACGCAGTATTTT. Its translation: CSANSGSGGDTQYF.

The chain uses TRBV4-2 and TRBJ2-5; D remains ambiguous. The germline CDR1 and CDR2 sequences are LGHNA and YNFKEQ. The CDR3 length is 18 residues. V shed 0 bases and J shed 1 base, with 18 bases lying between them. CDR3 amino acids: CASSQEYQAGLIQETQYF. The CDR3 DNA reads TGTGCCAGCAGCCAAGAATACCAGGCAGGCTTAATCCAAGAGACCCAGTACTTC.

CDR3 residues: CASSYSNGFKLAGNTGELFF. DNA for the CDR3: TGTGCCAGCAGTTACTCGAACGGGTTCAAACTAGCGGGAAACACCGGGGAGCTGTTTTTT. The V and J genes are TRBV6-5 and TRBJ2-2, with 10 bases matching TRBD2. The germline gives CDR1 MNHEY, CDR2 SVGAGI. The CDR3 is 20 residues long. The J segment lost 2 bases and the V segment lost 0 bases, leaving 12 bases of the junction unmatched.

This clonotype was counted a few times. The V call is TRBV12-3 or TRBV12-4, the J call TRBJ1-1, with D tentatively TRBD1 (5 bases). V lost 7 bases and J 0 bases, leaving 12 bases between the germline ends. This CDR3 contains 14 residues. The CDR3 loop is CASNHRRMNTEAFF. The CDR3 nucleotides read TGTGCCAGCAATCACAGGCGCATGAACACTGAAGCTTTCTTT.

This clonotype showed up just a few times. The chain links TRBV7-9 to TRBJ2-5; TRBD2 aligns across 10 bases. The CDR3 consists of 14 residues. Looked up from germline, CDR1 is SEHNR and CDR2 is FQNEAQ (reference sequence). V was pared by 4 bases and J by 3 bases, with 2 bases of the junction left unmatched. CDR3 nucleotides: TGTGCCAGCAGCTGGACTAGCGGAAAAGAGACCCAGTACTTC. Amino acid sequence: CASSWTSGKETQYF.

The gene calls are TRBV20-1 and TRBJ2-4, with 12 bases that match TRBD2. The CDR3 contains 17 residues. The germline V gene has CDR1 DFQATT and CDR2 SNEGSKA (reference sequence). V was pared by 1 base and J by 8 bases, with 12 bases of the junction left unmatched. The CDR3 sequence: CSARGASGRGKGDIQYF. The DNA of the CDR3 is TGCAGTGCTAGAGGGGCTAGCGGGAGGGGGAAAGGGGACATTCAGTACTTC.

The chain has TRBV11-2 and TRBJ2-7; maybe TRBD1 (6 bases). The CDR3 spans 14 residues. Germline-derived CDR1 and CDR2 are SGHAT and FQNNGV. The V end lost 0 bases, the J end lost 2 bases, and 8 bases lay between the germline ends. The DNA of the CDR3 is TGTGCCAGCAGCTTAGAACAGGGCCCCTACGAGCAGTACTTC. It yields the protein CASSLEQGPYEQYF.

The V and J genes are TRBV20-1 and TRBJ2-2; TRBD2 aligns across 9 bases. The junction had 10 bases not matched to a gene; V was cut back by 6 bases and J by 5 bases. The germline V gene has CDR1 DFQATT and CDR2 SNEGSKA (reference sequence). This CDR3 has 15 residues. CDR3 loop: CSAGSSGIGTGELFF. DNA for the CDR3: TGCAGTGCCGGGTCTAGCGGGATTGGAACCGGGGAGCTGTTTTTT.

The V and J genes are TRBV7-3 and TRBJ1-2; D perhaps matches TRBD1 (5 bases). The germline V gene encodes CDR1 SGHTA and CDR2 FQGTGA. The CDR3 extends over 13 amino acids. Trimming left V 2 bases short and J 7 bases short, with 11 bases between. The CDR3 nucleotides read TGTGCCAGCAGCTTAGAGGCGGGGACTGGCTACACCTTC. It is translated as CASSLEAGTGYTF. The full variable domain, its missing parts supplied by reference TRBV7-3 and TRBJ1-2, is GAGVSQTPSNKVTEKGKYVELRCDPISGHTALYWYRQSLGQGPEFLIYFQGTGAADDSGLPNDRFFAVRPEGSVSTLKIQRTERGDSAVYLCASSLEAGTGYTFGSGTRLTVV.

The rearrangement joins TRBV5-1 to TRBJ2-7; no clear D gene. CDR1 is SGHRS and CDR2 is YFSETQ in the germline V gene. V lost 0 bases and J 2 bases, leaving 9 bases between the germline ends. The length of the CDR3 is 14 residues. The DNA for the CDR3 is TGCGCCAGCAGCTTGGGCAACAGTGCCTACGAGCAGTACTTC. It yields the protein CASSLGNSAYEQYF.

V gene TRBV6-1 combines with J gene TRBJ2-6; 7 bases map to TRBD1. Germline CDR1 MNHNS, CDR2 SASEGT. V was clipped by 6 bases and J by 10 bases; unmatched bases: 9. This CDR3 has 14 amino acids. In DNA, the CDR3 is TGTGCCAGCAGAAAAGGACAGGCCTGGAACGTCCTGACTTTC. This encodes CASRKGQAWNVLTF.

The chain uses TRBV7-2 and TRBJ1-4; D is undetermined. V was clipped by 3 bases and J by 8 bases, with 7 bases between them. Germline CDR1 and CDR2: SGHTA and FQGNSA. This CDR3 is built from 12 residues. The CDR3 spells CASSFGEEKLFF. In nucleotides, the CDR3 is TGTGCCAGCAGCTTCGGGGAGGAAAAACTGTTTTTT.

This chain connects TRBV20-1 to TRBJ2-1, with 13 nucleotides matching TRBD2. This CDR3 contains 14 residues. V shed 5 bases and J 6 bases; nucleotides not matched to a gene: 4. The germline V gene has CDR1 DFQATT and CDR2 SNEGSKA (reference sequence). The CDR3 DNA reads TGCAGTGCTTCCGGGACTAGCGGGATCAATGAGCAGTTCTTC. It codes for CSASGTSGINEQFF.

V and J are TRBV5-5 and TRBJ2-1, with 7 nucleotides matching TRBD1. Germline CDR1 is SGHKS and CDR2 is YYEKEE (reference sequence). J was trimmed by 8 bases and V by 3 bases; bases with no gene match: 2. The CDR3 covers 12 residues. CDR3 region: CASSSTGDEQFF. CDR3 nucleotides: TGTGCCAGCAGCTCCACAGGGGATGAGCAGTTCTTC.

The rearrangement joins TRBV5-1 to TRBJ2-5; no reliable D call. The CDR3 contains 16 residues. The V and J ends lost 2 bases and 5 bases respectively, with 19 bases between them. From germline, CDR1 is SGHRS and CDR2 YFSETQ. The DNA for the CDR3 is TGCGCCAGCAGCTTTTTCTCCCTCCCTACGGGTGAGACCCAGTACTTC. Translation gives CASSFFSLPTGETQYF.

The CDR3 protein is CASSLRDSLTDTQYF. As DNA, the CDR3 is TGTGCCAGCAGTCTCCGGGACAGCCTCACAGATACGCAGTATTTT. The gene calls are TRBV2 and TRBJ2-3; 7 bases match TRBD1. This CDR3 has 15 residues. The ends lost 5 bases at V and 2 bases at J; junction bases unmatched: 7. Germline V gene sequence: CDR1 SNHLY, CDR2 FYNNEI.